This T cell receptor beta chain was sequenced for a study of neurological immune-mediated disorders. One entry per CDR3 protein results from TCRdb running MiXCR on the 5' RACE reads. Altogether over 60,000 distinct CDR3 sequences are present, 4.5% to 5.5% being singletons, with the ten largest covering 3.4%. Study-level results: Repertoires from 18 of 34 multiple sclerosis patients grouped phylogenetically into a related-CDR3 cluster, suggesting a possible signature. Subjects shared no identical expanded-clone CDR3 amino acid sequences, suggesting private TCR-beta repertoires in all groups.

The sample holds many counts of this clonotype. Antigen: not known. This CDR3 has 17 amino acids. The V and J ends lost 2 bases and 2 bases, in that order; junction bases with no gene match: 9. Germline V gene lookup returns CDR1 MNHEY and CDR2 SVGAGI. The origin of this receptor is a woman between 45 and 60 years old with multiple sclerosis. Sample: PBMCs. The gene calls are TRBV6-5 and TRBJ1-1; 9 bases line up with TRBD1. This CDR3 is CASSYRTGAVRNTEAFF. Here the CDR3 DNA reads TGTGCCAGCAGTTACAGGACAGGGGCCGTTAGAAACACTGAAGCTTTCTTT.